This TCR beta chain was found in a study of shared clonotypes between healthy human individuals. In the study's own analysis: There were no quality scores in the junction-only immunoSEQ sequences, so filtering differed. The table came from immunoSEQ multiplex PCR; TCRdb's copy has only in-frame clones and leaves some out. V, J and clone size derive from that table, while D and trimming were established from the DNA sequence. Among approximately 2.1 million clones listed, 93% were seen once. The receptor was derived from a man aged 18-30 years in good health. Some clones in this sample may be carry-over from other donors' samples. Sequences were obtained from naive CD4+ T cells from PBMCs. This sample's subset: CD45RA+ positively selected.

CDR3 nucleotide sequence: TGTGCCAGCAGTTACGAGGGGTTGGGCTACACCTTC. As protein: CASSYEGLGYTF. The chain couples TRBV6-5 to TRBJ1-2; D perhaps matches TRBD1 (5 bases). Trimming took 2 bases from V and 8 from J, leaving 9 bases between them. The CDR3 contains 12 residues. Germline lookup yields CDR1 MNHEY and CDR2 SVGAGI.